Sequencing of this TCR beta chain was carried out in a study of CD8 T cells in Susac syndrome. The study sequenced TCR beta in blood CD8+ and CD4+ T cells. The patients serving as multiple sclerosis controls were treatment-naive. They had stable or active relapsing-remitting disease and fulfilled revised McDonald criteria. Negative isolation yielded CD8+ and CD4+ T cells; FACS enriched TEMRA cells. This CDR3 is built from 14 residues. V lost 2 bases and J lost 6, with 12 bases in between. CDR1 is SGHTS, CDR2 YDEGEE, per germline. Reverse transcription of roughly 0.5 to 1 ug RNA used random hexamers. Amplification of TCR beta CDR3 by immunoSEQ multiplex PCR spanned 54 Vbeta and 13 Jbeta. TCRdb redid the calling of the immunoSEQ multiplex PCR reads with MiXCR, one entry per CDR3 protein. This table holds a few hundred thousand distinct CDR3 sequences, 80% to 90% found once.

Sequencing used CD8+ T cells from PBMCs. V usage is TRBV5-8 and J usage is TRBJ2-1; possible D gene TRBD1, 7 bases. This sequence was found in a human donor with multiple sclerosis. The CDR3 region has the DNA TGTGCCAGCAGCTTTCGTCAGGGGGGCAATGAGCAGTTCTTC. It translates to CASSFRQGGNEQFF. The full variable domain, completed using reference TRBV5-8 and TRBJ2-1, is EAGVTQSPTHLIKTRGQQATLRCSPISGHTSVYWYQQALGLGLQFLLWYDEGEERNRGNFPPRFSGRQFPNYSSELNVNALELEDSALYLCASSFRQGGNEQFFGPGTRLTVL.